The source of this TCR beta chain is a study of siplizumab effects on memory and regulatory T cells. This table comes from immunoSEQ multiplex PCR, and its TCRdb copy is limited to in-frame clones, with some not included. Among under 85,000 clones, over 70% were seen once, and the ten largest hold about 1.7%. The germline V gene has CDR1 SGHTA and CDR2 FQGNSA. The CDR3 is 17 amino acids. Trimming took 0 bases from V and 2 from J, leaving 14 bases between them. Sequenced sample: Tregs sorted from blood. The source is a human donor in good health. The chain uses TRBV7-2 and TRBJ2-1, with D perhaps matching TRBD2 (5 bases). CDR3 amino acids: CASSLAVWAGAYNEQFF. The CDR3 nucleotides read TGTGCCAGCAGCTTAGCTGTCTGGGCGGGCGCCTACAATGAGCAGTTCTTC. Full variable domain (missing parts from reference TRBV7-2 and TRBJ2-1): GAGVSQSPSNKVTEKGKDVELRCDPISGHTALYWYRQSLGQGLEFLIYFQGNSAPDKSGLPSDRFSAERTGGSVSTLTIQRTQQEDSAVYLCASSLAVWAGAYNEQFFGPGTRLTVL.